The present TCR beta chain was sequenced within a study of vaccination and CD4 T cells after COVID-19. Study background: Every participant was given two doses of BNT162b2 or mRNA-1273 vaccine. The cells in question were stimulated using overlapping spike peptides derived from SARS-CoV-2, HCoV-NL63, HCoV-OC43 and HCoV-229E.

As to this clonotype: Its antigen is currently unknown.

Whole-study findings and limits: Within convalescent individuals, 304 out of 307 vaccine-specific clones proved to be spike mono-reactive.

The CDR3 consists of 15 residues. Germline values: CDR1 SGDLS, CDR2 YYNGEE. Trimming pared 1 base from V and 0 bases from J, leaving 10 bases between. Treatment denoted: roughly ten-day PBMC culture with coronavirus spike peptide pools or control peptides (ViraFEST assay). According to the study, CD4+ T cells from the unexposed donor were gathered ahead of the COVID-19 pandemic (2011-2018). Sequencing of the DNA from cultured CD4+ T cells was carried out with the Oncomine TCR Beta short-read assay. Using the QIAamp micro DNA kit, genomic DNA was extracted from the CD4+ T cells that had been cultured. TCRdb redid the calling of the PCR reads with MiXCR, one entry per CDR3 protein. The sample includes roughly 10,000 distinct CDR3 sequences, roughly 43% of them seen just once.

This TCR was recovered from a human donor in good health. The sample was CD4+ T cells from blood, cultured in vitro. The rearrangement uses TRBV9 and TRBJ1-1; D is ambiguous. The CDR3, as DNA: TGTGCCAGCAGCGTAAATCCGCAGCTGAACACTGAAGCTTTCTTT. Its protein is CASSVNPQLNTEAFF.